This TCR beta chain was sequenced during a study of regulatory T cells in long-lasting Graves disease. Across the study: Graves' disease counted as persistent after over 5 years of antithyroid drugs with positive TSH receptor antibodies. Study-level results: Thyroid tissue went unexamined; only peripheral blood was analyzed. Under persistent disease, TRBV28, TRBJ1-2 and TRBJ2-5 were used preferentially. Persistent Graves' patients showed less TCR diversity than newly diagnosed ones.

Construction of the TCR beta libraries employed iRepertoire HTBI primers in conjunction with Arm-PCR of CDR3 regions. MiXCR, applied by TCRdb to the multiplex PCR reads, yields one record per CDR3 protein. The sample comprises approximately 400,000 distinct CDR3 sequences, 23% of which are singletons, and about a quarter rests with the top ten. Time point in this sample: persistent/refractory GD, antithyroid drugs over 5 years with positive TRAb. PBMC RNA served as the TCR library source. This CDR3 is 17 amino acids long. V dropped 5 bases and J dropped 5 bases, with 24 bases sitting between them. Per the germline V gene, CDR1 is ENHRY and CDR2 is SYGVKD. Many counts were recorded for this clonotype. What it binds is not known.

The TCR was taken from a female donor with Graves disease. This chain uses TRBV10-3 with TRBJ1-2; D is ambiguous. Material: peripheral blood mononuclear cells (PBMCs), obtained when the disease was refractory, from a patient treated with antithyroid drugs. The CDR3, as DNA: TGTGCCATCAGTCAGCGTACGGCGCATAAAGGGATGTATGGCTACACCTTC. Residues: CAISQRTAHKGMYGYTF.